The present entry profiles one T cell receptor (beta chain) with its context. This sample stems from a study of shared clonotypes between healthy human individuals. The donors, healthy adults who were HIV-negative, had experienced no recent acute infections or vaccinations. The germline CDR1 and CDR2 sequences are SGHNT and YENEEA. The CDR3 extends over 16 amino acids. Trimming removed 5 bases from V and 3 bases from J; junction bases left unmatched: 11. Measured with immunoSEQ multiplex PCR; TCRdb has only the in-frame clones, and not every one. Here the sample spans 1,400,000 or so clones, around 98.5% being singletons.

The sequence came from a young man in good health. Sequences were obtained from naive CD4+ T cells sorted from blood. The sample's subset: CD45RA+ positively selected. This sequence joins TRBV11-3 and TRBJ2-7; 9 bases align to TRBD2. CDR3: CASSMGAFSGSYEQYF. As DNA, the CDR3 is TGTGCCAGCAGCATGGGGGCCTTTAGCGGGAGCTACGAGCAGTACTTC.